This TCR beta chain stems from a study of blood T cells in healthy people across ages. Findings of the study overall: In older individuals, TCR beta diversity per million T cells was lower, falling roughly linearly with age. The study found TCR beta diversity correlated strongly with naive T cell percentage. Comparison with aged donors showed that long-lived donors had more naive CD4+ cells and higher diversity.

V shed 1 base and J shed 5 bases, with 15 bases lying between them. This CDR3 is 16 amino acids long. CDR1 is SGHTA, CDR2 FQGNSA, per germline. PCR was performed a second time for 7 to 11 cycles using a sample-barcoded 5' primer and a J-beta primer mix. TCRdb processed the 5' RACE reads anew with MiXCR; each CDR3 protein has one entry. The table records about 1.1 million distinct CDR3 sequences, roughly two fifths of them present only once. In its sample, this clonotype was seen a few times. As yet, its antigen is unknown. The receptor was isolated from a man aged 18 to 29 in good health. The chain carries TRBV7-2 and TRBJ2-1, with D possibly matching TRBD2 (5 bases). Sequenced input: blood. The CDR3 nucleotides are TGTGCCAGCAGCTTAGTGGGAGCGGTTGAGAACAATGAGCAGTTCTTC. Translation: CASSLVGAVENNEQFF.